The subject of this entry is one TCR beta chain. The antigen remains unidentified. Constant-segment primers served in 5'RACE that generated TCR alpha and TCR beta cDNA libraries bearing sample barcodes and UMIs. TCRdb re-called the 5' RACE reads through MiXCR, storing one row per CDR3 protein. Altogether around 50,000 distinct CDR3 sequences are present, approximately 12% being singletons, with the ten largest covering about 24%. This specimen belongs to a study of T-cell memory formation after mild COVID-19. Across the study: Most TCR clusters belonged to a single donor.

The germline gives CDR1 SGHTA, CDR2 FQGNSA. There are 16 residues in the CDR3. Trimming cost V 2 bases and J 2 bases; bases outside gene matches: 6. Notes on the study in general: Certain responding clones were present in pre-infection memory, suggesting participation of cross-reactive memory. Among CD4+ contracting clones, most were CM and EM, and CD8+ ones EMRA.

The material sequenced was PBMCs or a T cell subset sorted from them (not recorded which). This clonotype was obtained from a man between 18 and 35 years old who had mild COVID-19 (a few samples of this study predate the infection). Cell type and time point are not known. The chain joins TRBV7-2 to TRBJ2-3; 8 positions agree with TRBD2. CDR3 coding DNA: TGTGCCAGCAGCTTATTAGCGGGGATGATCACAGATACGCAGTATTTT. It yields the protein CASSLLAGMITDTQYF. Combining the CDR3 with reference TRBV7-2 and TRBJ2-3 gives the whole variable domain GAGVSQSPSNKVTEKGKDVELRCDPISGHTALYWYRQSLGQGLEFLIYFQGNSAPDKSGLPSDRFSAERTGGSVSTLTIQRTQQEDSAVYLCASSLLAGMITDTQYFGPGTRLTVL.